The sequence of this T cell receptor beta chain was determined in a study of PD-L1 blockade in urothelial cancer. V shed 6 bases and J shed 7 bases, with 16 bases lying between them. Germline V gene sequence: CDR1 MGHRA, CDR2 YSYEKL. The CDR3 extends over 14 amino acids. Time point here: pretreatment peripheral blood. Clones were read by immunoSEQ multiplex PCR, and TCRdb kept only the in-frame ones, dropping some. Of about 47,000 clones in the sample, 80% to 85% are singletons; the top ten hold roughly 1.8%. This receptor was taken from a man aged 45-60 years with urothelial cancer. Source: PBMCs, taken around atezolizumab (anti-PD-L1) treatment. The chain recombines TRBV4-1 with TRBJ1-5; perhaps TRBD1 as D (5 bases). CDR3 residues: CASSVERGGQPQHF. CDR3 sequence (DNA): TGCGCCAGCAGTGTGGAGAGGGGAGGCCAGCCCCAGCATTTT.